Each of the 11 T cell receptor beta chains below was sequenced from the same sample in a study of patients and donors after allogeneic stem cell transplantation (TCRdb year 2020). Library prep was done by RT-PCR. Sequencing instrument: NextSeq 550. Starting from the raw public reads, TCRdb applied fastp trimming at Q25, assembled clones with MiXCR and retained in-frame beta chains. Rows are unified per CDR3 protein, each entry keeping the most common DNA and genes. This sample comprises 70,000 or so distinct CDR3 sequences, around 27% of them detected only once. The ten largest make up approximately 25% of the sample. The sample comprised blood, either unsorted or a sorted T cell fraction (not recorded which). The receptor set was obtained from a human donor who was either an allogeneic HSCT recipient or a stem cell or donor lymphocyte infusion donor (not recorded which). It is not recorded whose cells these are; they may come from a transplant donor.

The chain couples TRBV7-9 to TRBJ1-5; 7 bases align to TRBD1. The V and J ends lost 5 bases and 6 bases, in that order; junction bases with no gene match: 10. The CDR3 consists of 15 residues. CDR1 is SEHNR and CDR2 is FQNEAQ in the germline V gene (reference sequence). The CDR3, as DNA: TGTGCCAGCAGCCCAGGGGGATCGCAACGTCAGCCCCAGCATTTT. It translates to CASSPGGSQRQPQHF.

This clonotype was detected ten times or more. The rearrangement uses TRBV12-3 or TRBV12-4 and TRBJ1-1; a possible D gene is TRBD1 (5 bases). This CDR3 contains 13 residues. The V end was cut by 3 bases, the J end by 2 bases, with 7 bases between. The CDR3 nucleotides are TGTGCCAGCAGTTTCGGACAAAACACTGAAGCTTTCTTT. Translation gives CASSFGQNTEAFF.

The table lists this clonotype with a few counts. This chain joins TRBV10-3 and TRBJ1-5; D is unclear. V lost 4 bases and J lost 2, with 3 bases in between. Germline loops: CDR1 ENHRY, CDR2 SYGVKD. The CDR3 extends over 12 amino acids. CDR3 sequence (DNA): TGTGCCATCAGTGCGGGCAATCAGCCCCAGCATTTT. Its translation is CAISAGNQPQHF.

This clonotype showed up just a few times. This chain connects TRBV19 to TRBJ1-4, with D maybe TRBD1 (5 bases). Germline CDR1 is LNHDA and CDR2 is SQIVND (reference sequence). The V gene lost 10 bases and the J gene lost 6 bases, with 15 bases spanning the gap. CDR3 length equals 13 residues. This CDR3 is CATLGKGDEKLFF. CDR3 sequence (DNA): TGTGCCACCTTGGGGAAAGGGGATGAAAAACTGTTTTTT.

The V gene is TRBV12-3 or TRBV12-4, the J gene TRBJ2-1; D call uncertain. There are 13 residues in the CDR3. Trimming removed 7 bases at V and 5 bases at J, with 12 bases between. The CDR3 DNA reads as TGTGCCAGCACCTTATGGGTTAACAATGAGCAGTTCTTC. Protein sequence: CASTLWVNNEQFF.

J is TRBJ1-2 and V is TRBV6-2 or TRBV6-3; D possibly corresponds to TRBD1 (5 bases). This CDR3 is built from 13 residues. The germline CDR1 and CDR2 sequences are MNHEY and SVGEGT. Trimming left V 6 bases short and J 8 bases short, with 16 bases between. The CDR3 DNA follows: TGTGCCAGCAGCCGGGACCCTCAGGGAGGCTACACCTTC. Encoded protein: CASSRDPQGGYTF.

The chain uses TRBV4-1 and TRBJ1-1; no firm D call. Germline V CDR1 and CDR2: MGHRA, YSYEKL. V was clipped by 2 bases and J by 11 bases, with 15 bases between them. The CDR3 is made up of 13 amino acids. The CDR3 DNA reads TGCGCCAGCAGCCAAAACCCCCTCTTGGAGGCTTTCTTT. As protein: CASSQNPLLEAFF.

Many counts were recorded for this clonotype. The V call is TRBV12-3 or TRBV12-4, the J call TRBJ1-2; 10 nucleotides match TRBD1. Losses at the gene ends were 5 bases for V and 6 bases for J; bases not matched to a gene: 3. This CDR3 comprises 13 residues. CDR3 sequence (DNA): TGTGCCAGCAGTCCAGACAGGGGGCATGGCTACACCTTC. Translation gives CASSPDRGHGYTF.

The V call is TRBV20-1, the J call TRBJ2-3, with 8 bases that match TRBD2. The CDR3 contains 15 residues. Germline V CDR1 and CDR2: DFQATT, SNEGSKA (reference sequence). Trimming took 5 bases from V and 2 from J; bases not matched to a gene: 9. The CDR3 coding sequence is TGCAGTGCTTCCGGACTAGCCCTGAACACAGATACGCAGTATTTT. Translating gives CSASGLALNTDTQYF.

The chain recombines TRBV6-5 with TRBJ2-5; 11 positions match TRBD1. The V gene end was trimmed by 0 bases and the J gene end by 7 bases; junction bases not matched to a gene: 1. Germline values: CDR1 MNHEY, CDR2 SVGAGI. The CDR3 is 14 amino acids. The CDR3 here is CASSYSGQGGTQYF. The CDR3 DNA follows: TGTGCCAGCAGTTACTCGGGACAGGGGGGGACCCAGTACTTC.

This clonotype showed up just once. The chain uses TRBV7-2 and TRBJ2-5; 7 nucleotides agree with TRBD2. Germline CDR1 and CDR2: SGHTA and FQGNSA. This CDR3 has 14 residues. The V and J ends lost 5 bases and 4 bases, in that order; junction bases with no gene match: 7. Here the CDR3 reads CASSARLASETQYF. CDR3 DNA: TGTGCCAGCAGCGCCCGACTAGCTTCAGAGACCCAGTACTTC.